This TCR beta chain was recorded in a study of sequential checkpoint blockade in melanoma (dated by TCRdb to the late 2010s). In the study overall: Using 1:1 randomization, the trial assigned patients either to first-line nivolumab followed by ipilimumab (arm A) or to ipilimumab followed by nivolumab (arm B). Maintenance nivolumab came after both trial sequences. The paper's findings and limits, for the study overall: Validation of the response-prediction model combining TCR metrics and mutation burden is needed in larger, independent patient cohorts.

TCRbeta CDR3 regions were immunosequenced from genomic DNA with the immunoSEQ Assay. Before high-throughput sequencing, the genomic DNA was amplified using bias-controlled multiplex PCR. In the original analysis: To quantify the absolute abundance of each unique TCRbeta CDR3 region, the sequences were collapsed and filtered. Clonality was defined as 1 minus Pielou's evenness and was calculated using productive rearrangements only. A previously published method was used to identify clones whose frequencies were significantly greater in on-treatment samples than in baseline samples. The clones in this table, taken by TCRdb from immuneACCESS, are in-frame only. Not every clone is retained; where verified, under half of the shortfall comes from an unresolved V gene, and the cause of the rest is unknown. Clonal size and the V and J genes are those of that table, whereas D and trimming came from the DNA. The sample profile shows about 10,000 clones; 73% of them were found once. The ten largest clones take up 35% to 45% of the sample.

Spanning cysteine to phenylalanine, the CDR3 consists of 13 amino acids. Only the CDR3 portion is preserved as DNA: 39 bases, with reading frame beginning at the first base. Looking up the germline V gene (reference sequence) yields CDR1 MNHEY and CDR2 SMNVEV. V and J are truncated by 6 bases and 0 bases respectively, leaving an intervening sequence of 9 bases. Reading the label with the study, this specimen's treatment or condition is: randomized to nivolumab then ipilimumab (arm A) or the reverse (arm B). None of the trial patients had been given prior DNA-damaging chemotherapy. A FACS Aria II flow cytometer was used to sort live CD3+CD8+ cells that were negative for CD19 and CD56 from thawed PBMCs. The samples were obtained from melanoma patients enrolled in CheckMate 064, an open-label, randomized phase II trial testing sequential checkpoint blockade. Peripheral blood mononuclear cells were collected by leukapheresis, purified using Ficoll-Paque, and frozen in human serum containing approximately 9.1% DMSO. Purity of sorted blood CD3+CD8+ cells was verified at >98% immediately after sorting, followed by DNA extraction.

Note on this clone: What this receptor recognizes is not known. No much larger clonotype is one base removed from it; base qualities were not supplied.

This TCR was sampled from a human donor with melanoma. The sequences come from CD8+ T cells sorted from blood (inferred from file names), collected from a patient given nivolumab and ipilimumab in sequence. The rearrangement combines TRBV27 with TRBJ2-7; the D gene is perhaps TRBD1, from 5 matching bases. The sequence in DNA is TGTGCCAGCAGATGGACACACTCCTACGAGCAGTACTTC. Translated, this is CASRWTHSYEQYF.